These 4 T cell receptor beta chains were all obtained from the same sample, sequenced in a study of shared clonotypes between healthy human individuals. Profiling relied on immunoSEQ multiplex PCR, and the TCRdb table lists in-frame clones only, not all of them. The data hold 330,000 or so clones, with over 70% observed a single time. Input material: memory CD4+ T cells sorted from blood. As to subset: CD45RA-negative fraction. Receptors were obtained from a man aged 30-40 years in good health.

V gene TRBV5-1 combines with J gene TRBJ2-4, with D perhaps TRBD2 (6 bases). Germline lookup yields CDR1 SGHRS and CDR2 YFSETQ. Trimming stripped 4 bases from V and 3 bases from J, with 14 bases between. The CDR3 runs 15 residues. Written as DNA, the CDR3 is TGCGCCAGCAGCATCGACGGGAGCAGCAAAAACATTCAGTACTTC. It is translated as CASSIDGSSKNIQYF.

This clone was seen a handful of times. Other DNA sequences in the same sample also yield this CDR3. The chain recombines TRBV15 with TRBJ2-5; D uncertain. Germline V gene sequence: CDR1 LNHNV, CDR2 YYDKDF (reference sequence). Trimming removed 0 bases at V and 5 bases at J, with 4 bases between. The CDR3 sequence is 12 residues long. CDR3 residues: CATSRDTETQYF. The CDR3, as DNA: TGTGCCACCAGCAGAGATACGGAGACCCAGTACTTC.

J is TRBJ2-7 and V is TRBV5-4; 7 bases map to TRBD1. V trimming: 4 bases; J trimming: 2 bases; junction bases outside the gene matches: 9. CDR3 length: 15 amino acids. CDR1 SGHNT and CDR2 YYREEE come from the germline V gene (reference sequence). The CDR3 protein is CASSEGTDLTYEQYF. In DNA form, the CDR3 reads TGTGCCAGCAGCGAGGGGACAGATTTAACCTACGAGCAGTACTTC.

The table lists this clone with many counts. The chain combines TRBV2 with TRBJ2-3; 13 bases agree with TRBD2. The CDR3 runs to 17 residues. Per germline, CDR1 SNHLY and CDR2 FYNNEI. V lost 6 bases to trimming and J lost 3 bases; unmatched junction nucleotides: 9. The CDR3 coding sequence is TGTGCCAGCAGGGGACTAGCGGGGACCGGGACTACAGATACGCAGTATTTT. Its translation is CASRGLAGTGTTDTQYF.